The rows below give T cell receptor beta chains drawn from one sample of a study of cytomegalovirus exposure and HLA in healthy donors. The repertoire was sequenced with immunoSEQ multiplex PCR; TCRdb's copy has only in-frame clones and lacks some. Of some 79,000 clones in the sample, around 79% were seen once. The sequenced material came from PBMCs. These receptors were collected from a male donor in good health and CMV-seropositive. CDR3s include the opening cysteine and the closing phenylalanine or tryptophan. For some rows the clone size is stated as once, few or many, or as a class when expanded; others skip it.

>TRBJ1-2|TRBV18|.
CASSPPHTTGSLRGYTF
>TRBJ2-5|TRBV14|.
CASSQLVAGWKTQYF
>TRBJ1-1|TRBV11-2|.
CASSLVRGRHTEAFF
>TRBJ1-2|TRBV7-9|.
CASSPPGSYGYTF
>TRBJ2-1|TRBV9|.
CASSEEGVGGGEQFF
>TRBJ1-2|TRBV28|once
CASSQGDSNYGYTF
>TRBJ2-1|TRBV5-8|.
CASSGRAGDNEQFF
>TRBJ2-1|TRBV6-4|.
CASSPRDWYNEQFF
>TRBJ2-7|TRBV6-5|.
CASSQGLAGYYEQYF
>TRBJ2-7|TRBV7-6|.
CASSPYQTGNEQYF
>TRBJ2-7|TRBV6-1|once
CASSEWGEGRKQYF
>TRBJ2-7|TRBV7-2|.
CASSLGDRFSSYEQYF
>TRBJ2-7|TRBV5-6|.
CASSLGAGVEQCF
>TRBJ2-1|TRBV5-4|.
CASRKRGGYNEQFF
>TRBJ2-5|TRBV5-4|.
CASSFGTSGQETQYF
>TRBJ1-5|TRBV30|.
CAWGDRGRGNQPQHF
>TRBJ2-3|TRBV2|few
CASTFLRELPDTQYF
>TRBJ2-3|TRBV27|.
CASSFERGGRDTQYF
>TRBJ2-1|TRBV6-5|.
CASSYAPGGYEQFF
>TRBJ2-2|TRBV5-4|.
CASSLVGQLSTGELFF
>TRBJ2-1|TRBV7-9|.
CASSQRSKGALDEQFF
>TRBJ2-1|TRBV4-1|once
CASSQDQGQGREQFF
>TRBJ2-7|TRBV6-1|few
CASSTGQRIDEQYF
>TRBJ2-7|TRBV29-1|.
CSGGQGRHEQYF
>TRBJ1-5|TRBV7-9|once
CASSSGNQPQHF
>TRBJ1-3|TRBV28|.
CAIDNGAGGGNTIYF
>TRBJ1-1|TRBV19|.
CASSIGGTGHTEAFF
>TRBJ1-6|TRBV6-5|once
CASSPDRLNSPLHF
>TRBJ1-1|TRBV11-2|few
CASSLWSTEAFF
>TRBJ2-7|TRBV2|.
CASIGYRTGILYEQYF
>TRBJ2-3|TRBV19|medium-sized
CASRGLQSTDTQYF
>TRBJ1-2|TRBV7-8|.
CASSLVGSDYGYTF
>TRBJ1-1|TRBV19|once
CASSIAGQGTEAFF
>TRBJ2-5|TRBV7-2|.
CASSLEVRRGETQYF
>TRBJ2-5|TRBV6-4|.
CASLTGAGDQYF
>TRBJ1-2|TRBV28|.
CASSVLGGPVYGYTF